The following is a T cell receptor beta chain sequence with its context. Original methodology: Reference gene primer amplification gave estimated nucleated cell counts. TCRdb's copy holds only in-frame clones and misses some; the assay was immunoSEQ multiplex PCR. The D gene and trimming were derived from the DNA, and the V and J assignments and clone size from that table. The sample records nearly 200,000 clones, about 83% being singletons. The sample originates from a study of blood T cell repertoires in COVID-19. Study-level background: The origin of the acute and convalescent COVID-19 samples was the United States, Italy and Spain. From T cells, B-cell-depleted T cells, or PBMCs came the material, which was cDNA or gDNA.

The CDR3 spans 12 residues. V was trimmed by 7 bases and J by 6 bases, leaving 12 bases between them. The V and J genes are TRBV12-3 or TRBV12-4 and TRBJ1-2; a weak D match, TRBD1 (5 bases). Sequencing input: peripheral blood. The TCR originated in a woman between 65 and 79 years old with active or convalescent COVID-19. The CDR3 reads CASTRDRHGYTF. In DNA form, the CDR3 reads TGTGCCAGCACGCGGGACCGACATGGCTACACCTTC.